The clone carrying this T cell receptor beta chain was recorded only once. Original processing notes: For nucleated cells, counts were estimated from reference gene primer amplification. Measured with immunoSEQ multiplex PCR; TCRdb has only the in-frame clones, and not every one. V and J calls and clone size come straight from that table; D and trimming were deduced from the DNA. The sample has under 200,000 clones; more than 75% are singletons. This sample is drawn from a study of blood T cell repertoires in COVID-19. Study-level background: Italy, Spain and the United States were the sources of the convalescent and acute COVID-19 samples. T cells, B-cell-depleted T cells, or PBMCs provided the cDNA or gDNA that served as material.

Germline values: CDR1 MNHEY, CDR2 SVGEGT. This CDR3 is 16 amino acids long. J was trimmed by 9 bases and V by 5 bases; bases with no gene match: 12. V usage is TRBV6-2 or TRBV6-3 and J usage is TRBJ2-1; 11 bases fit TRBD2. The receptor was derived from a woman older than 75 with acute or convalescent COVID-19. Sequences were obtained from peripheral blood. As DNA, the CDR3 is TGTGCCAGCAGTACCGCCCTTAGCGGGAGGGCTCCTGAGCAGTTCTTC. It yields the protein CASSTALSGRAPEQFF.